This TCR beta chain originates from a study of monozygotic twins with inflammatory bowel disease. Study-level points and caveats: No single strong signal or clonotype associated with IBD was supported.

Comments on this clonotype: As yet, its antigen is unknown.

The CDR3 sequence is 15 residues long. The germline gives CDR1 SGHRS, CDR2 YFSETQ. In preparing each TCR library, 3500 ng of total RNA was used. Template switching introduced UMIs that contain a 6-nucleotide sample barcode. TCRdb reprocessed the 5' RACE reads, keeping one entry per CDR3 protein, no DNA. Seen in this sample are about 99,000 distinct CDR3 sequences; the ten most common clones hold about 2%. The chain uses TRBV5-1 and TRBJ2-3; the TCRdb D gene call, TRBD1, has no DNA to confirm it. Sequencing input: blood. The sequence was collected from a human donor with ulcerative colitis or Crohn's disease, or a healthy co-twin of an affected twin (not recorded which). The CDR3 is CASSLTGIRTDTQYF.